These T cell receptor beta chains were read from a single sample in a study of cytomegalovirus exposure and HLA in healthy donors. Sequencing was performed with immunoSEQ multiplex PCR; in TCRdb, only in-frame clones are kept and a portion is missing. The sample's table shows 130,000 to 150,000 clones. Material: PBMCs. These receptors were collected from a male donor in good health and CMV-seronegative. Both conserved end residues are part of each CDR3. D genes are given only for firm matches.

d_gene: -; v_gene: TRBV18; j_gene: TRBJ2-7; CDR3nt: TGTGCCAGCTCACCACCCAGCTCCTACGAGCAGTACTTC; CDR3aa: CASSPPSSYEQYF
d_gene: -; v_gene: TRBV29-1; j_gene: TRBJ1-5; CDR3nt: TGCAGCGTTGGCAGGGACAATCAGCCCCAGCATTTT; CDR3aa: CSVGRDNQPQHF
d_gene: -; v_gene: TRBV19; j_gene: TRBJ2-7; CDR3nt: TGTGCCAGTAGGCATGAGTCGGGGGCCTACGAGCAGTACTTC; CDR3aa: CASRHESGAYEQYF
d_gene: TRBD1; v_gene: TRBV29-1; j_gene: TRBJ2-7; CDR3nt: TGCAGCTTCCGGGACAGCTCCTACGAGCAGTACTTC; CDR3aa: CSFRDSSYEQYF
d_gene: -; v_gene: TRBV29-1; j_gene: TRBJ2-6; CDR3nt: TGCAGCGTTTCCGACAGTTTGAACTCTGGGGCCAACGTCCTGACTTTC; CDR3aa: CSVSDSLNSGANVLTF
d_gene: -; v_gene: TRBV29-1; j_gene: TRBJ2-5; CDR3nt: TGCAGCGTTGAACTACAGGGTCAAGAGACCCAGTACTTC; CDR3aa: CSVELQGQETQYF
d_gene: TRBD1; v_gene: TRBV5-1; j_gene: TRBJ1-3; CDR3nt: TGCGCCAGCAGCCTCGGACAGGGAGGGGACACCATATATTTT; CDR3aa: CASSLGQGGDTIYF
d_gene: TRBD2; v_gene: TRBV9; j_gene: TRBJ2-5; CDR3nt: TGTGCCAGCAGCGTTAGCGGGGGTGTCGTTCAAGAGACCCAGTACTTC; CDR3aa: CASSVSGGVVQETQYF
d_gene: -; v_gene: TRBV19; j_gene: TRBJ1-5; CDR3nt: TGTGCCAGTAGTATCTCCGGTAATCAGCCCCAGCATTTT; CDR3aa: CASSISGNQPQHF
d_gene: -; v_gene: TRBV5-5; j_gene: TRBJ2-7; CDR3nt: TGTGCCAGCAGCTTGCAGGCCGTCCTCGCCGAGCAGTACTTC; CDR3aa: CASSLQAVLAEQYF
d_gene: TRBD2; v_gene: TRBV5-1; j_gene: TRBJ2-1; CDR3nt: TGCGCCAGCAGCTTGGGGACTAGCCCGTACAATGAGCAGTTCTTC; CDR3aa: CASSLGTSPYNEQFF
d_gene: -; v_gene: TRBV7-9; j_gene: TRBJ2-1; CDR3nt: TGTGCCAGCAGCCCCCTCGGGGAGCAGTTCTTC; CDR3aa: CASSPLGEQFF
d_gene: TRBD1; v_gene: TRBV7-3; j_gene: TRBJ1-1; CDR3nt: TGTGCCAGCAGCTTTGGGACAGGCACTGAAGCTTTCTTT; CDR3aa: CASSFGTGTEAFF
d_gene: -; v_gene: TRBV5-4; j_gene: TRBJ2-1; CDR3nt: TGTGCCAGCAGCTTGGTCGCCGCAGGAGGTGAGCAGTTCTTC; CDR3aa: CASSLVAAGGEQFF
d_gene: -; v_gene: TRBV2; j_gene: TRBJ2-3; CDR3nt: TGTGCCAGCAGTGAAGGGGCCGGAGATACGCAGTATTTT; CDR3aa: CASSEGAGDTQYF
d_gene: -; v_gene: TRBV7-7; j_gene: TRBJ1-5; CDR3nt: TGTGCCAGCAGCTTATCCGCGGACAGCGAAAGTCAGCCCCAGCATTTT; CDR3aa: CASSLSADSESQPQHF